This T cell receptor beta chain was identified during a study of cytomegalovirus exposure and HLA in healthy donors. Concerning this clone itself: As yet, its antigen is unknown.

Method: immunoSEQ multiplex PCR; TCRdb's copy keeps in-frame clones and lacks some. The sample shows 71,000 or so clones, approximately 94% of them seen only once. Trimming cost V 5 bases and J 7 bases; bases outside gene matches: 15. Per the germline V gene, CDR1 is SEHNR and CDR2 is FQNEAQ (reference sequence). The CDR3 is 16 residues long. A roughly 120-subject validation cohort, separate from the 666-subject first cohort, supplied the donors. General study findings and limits: Through in vitro validation, three CMV-associated chains were shown to be specific for CMV antigens. The study flagged approximately 180 TCR beta chains as cytomegalovirus-associated.

V is TRBV7-9 and J is TRBJ2-3, with 7 bases aligning to TRBD2. Material: PBMCs. This receptor was identified in a woman in her late teens or twenties in good health and CMV-seronegative. The CDR3 nucleotides read TGTGCCAGCAGCACACGGACTGGGGGGGAGGTAAATACGCAGTATTTT. Translation gives CASSTRTGGEVNTQYF.